This passage covers 14 T cell receptor beta chains from one sample sequenced in a study of beta chain features in type 1 diabetes. Isolated RNA was reverse transcribed in full, so expressed TCRB transcripts were sequenced. The protocol was immunoSEQ multiplex PCR, while the TCRdb copy is restricted to in-frame clones and leaves out a portion. The table lists around 350,000 clones, around 12% of them singletons, with more than 0.015% in the top ten. Sequenced: naive CD4+ T cells from blood. These TCRs come from a man between 18 and 35 years old in good health.

V and J are TRBV5-4 and TRBJ2-1; TRBD2 matches at 14 bases. In germline, CDR1 is SGHNT, CDR2 YYREEE (reference sequence). The CDR3 has 15 amino acids. V lost 4 bases and J lost 6; bases outside the gene matches: 3. The DNA of the CDR3 is TGTGCCAGCAGCGGGGGACTAGCGGGGGTCAATGAGCAGTTCTTC. It translates to CASSGGLAGVNEQFF.

Only a few counts were recorded for this clone. This rearrangement joins TRBV5-1 to TRBJ1-1; the match to TRBD1 covers 7 bases. This CDR3 has 12 residues. Germline V gene data show CDR1 as SGHRS and CDR2 as YFSETQ. V lost 2 bases to trimming and J lost 7 bases; unmatched junction nucleotides: 2. CDR3 sequence: CASSFNRGEAFF. The CDR3 DNA follows: TGCGCCAGCAGCTTTAACAGGGGTGAAGCTTTCTTT.

This clone was seen a few times. This chain connects TRBV7-2 to TRBJ1-6; the D gene is possibly TRBD1 (6 bases). Looked up from germline, CDR1 is SGHTA and CDR2 is FQGNSA. The CDR3 is made up of 14 amino acids. Trimming left V 5 bases short and J 7 bases short, with 12 bases between. As DNA, the CDR3 is TGTGCCAGCAGCCCAAGGACAGACAATTCACCCCTCCACTTT. As protein: CASSPRTDNSPLHF.

This clone was recorded a few times. The gene calls are TRBV7-9 and TRBJ2-3; tentatively, D is TRBD2 (6 bases). The ends were cut back, 5 bases at V and 0 bases at J, with 15 bases in the middle. The CDR3 totals 16 residues. Germline V gene data show CDR1 as SEHNR and CDR2 as FQNEAQ (reference sequence). CDR3 DNA sequence: TGTGCCAGCAGCGCCCGCAGAGCGGGTAGCACAGATACGCAGTATTTT. Residues: CASSARRAGSTDTQYF. The variable domain in full, completed from reference TRBV7-9 and TRBJ2-3, reads DTGVSQNPRHKITKRGQNVTFRCDPISEHNRLYWYRQTLGQGPEFLTYFQNEAQLEKSRLLSDRFSAERPKGSFSTLEIQRTEQGDSAMYLCASSARRAGSTDTQYFGPGTRLTVL.

The J gene is TRBJ1-4, the V gene TRBV30; possibly TRBD1 for D (5 bases). Germline values: CDR1 GTSNPN, CDR2 SVGIG (reference sequence). CDR3 length: 15 residues. Trimming removed 1 base from V and 1 base from J, with 10 bases in between. The CDR3 region is CAWSAAGQTNEKLFF. Written as DNA, the CDR3 is TGTGCCTGGAGTGCCGCAGGGCAAACTAATGAAAAACTGTTTTTT.

V gene TRBV2 combines with J gene TRBJ1-6; TRBD1 might be the D (6 bases). Germline CDR1 SNHLY, CDR2 FYNNEI. Trimming left V 8 bases short and J 10 bases short, with 15 bases between. This CDR3 is 13 amino acids long. CDR3 loop: CASRDILISPLHF. CDR3 DNA: TGTGCCAGCCGGGACATTTTAATCTCACCCCTCCACTTT.

This clone has just a few counts. The chain couples TRBV6-5 to TRBJ2-3, with a possible D match to TRBD1 (6 bases). There are 14 residues in the CDR3. The V and J ends lost 0 bases and 6 bases respectively, with 10 bases between them. Germline assignment: CDR1 MNHEY and CDR2 SVGAGI. The DNA of the CDR3 is TGTGCCAGCAGTTACTCTACAGGGCTCGATACGCAGTATTTT. Translation: CASSYSTGLDTQYF.

This clone was counted a few times. The chain has TRBV28 and TRBJ2-7, with 8 positions matching TRBD1. This CDR3 region has 15 residues. V lost 6 bases to trimming and J lost 6 bases; unmatched junction nucleotides: 13. Germline V lookup: CDR1 MDHEN, CDR2 SYDVKM. The CDR3, as DNA: TGTGCCAGCAGCCCCTCCGGGACAGGTACGGTCGAGCAGTACTTC. Protein sequence: CASSPSGTGTVEQYF.

V gene TRBV5-4 combines with J gene TRBJ1-1; D is uncertain. The germline gives CDR1 SGHNT, CDR2 YYREEE (reference sequence). The CDR3 has 14 residues. The germline V and J ends were trimmed by 4 bases and 6 bases, with 16 bases remaining between them. The CDR3, as DNA: TGTGCCAGCAGCCCCCGGGGAAGAGATGCTGAAGCTTTCTTT. It translates to CASSPRGRDAEAFF.

This clone has just a few counts. The V and J genes are TRBV7-9 and TRBJ2-1; perhaps TRBD1 as D (6 bases). Trimming took off 6 bases at V and 4 bases at J, with 10 bases between the two ends. The germline gives CDR1 SEHNR, CDR2 FQNEAQ (reference sequence). The CDR3 consists of 13 residues. CDR3 region: CASSLTGYNEQFF. The CDR3 DNA reads TGTGCCAGCAGTCTGACAGGTTACAATGAGCAGTTCTTC. Drawing the rest from reference TRBV7-9 and TRBJ2-1, the complete variable domain is DTGVSQNPRHKITKRGQNVTFRCDPISEHNRLYWYRQTLGQGPEFLTYFQNEAQLEKSRLLSDRFSAERPKGSFSTLEIQRTEQGDSAMYLCASSLTGYNEQFFGPGTRLTVL.

The chain combines TRBV5-4 with TRBJ2-1, with 10 bases matching TRBD2. Germline assignment: CDR1 SGHNT and CDR2 YYREEE (reference sequence). V shed 1 base, J shed 0 bases, and the junction held 7 bases outside the gene matches. This CDR3 contains 18 residues. The CDR3 sequence is CASSLKKTSGVSYNEQFF. CDR3 sequence (DNA): TGTGCCAGCAGCTTGAAAAAAACTAGCGGGGTCTCCTACAATGAGCAGTTCTTC.

The V gene is TRBV27, the J gene TRBJ2-3; the match to TRBD2 covers 7 bases. Unmatched junction bases numbered 5, after V lost 3 bases and J lost 2 bases. Germline V gene sequence: CDR1 MNHEY, CDR2 SMNVEV (reference sequence). The CDR3 covers 15 residues. The CDR3 region is CASSFSTSLTDTQYF. CDR3 in DNA: TGTGCCAGCAGTTTCTCGACTAGCCTCACAGATACGCAGTATTTT.

This chain links TRBV19 with TRBJ2-6; 9 nucleotides align to TRBD2. Germline values: CDR1 LNHDA, CDR2 SQIVND (reference sequence). V shed 5 bases and J 4 bases; nucleotides not matched to a gene: 9. This CDR3 is 17 amino acids long. The CDR3, as DNA: TGTGCCAGTAGTGCTCCGGGACTAGCTGCCGGGGCCAACGTCCTGACTTTC. Translated, it gives CASSAPGLAAGANVLTF.

This clone has more than one count but fewer than ten. V and J are TRBV7-2 and TRBJ1-2, with 8 positions matching TRBD1. CDR3 length: 15 residues. V shed 5 bases and J 0 bases; nucleotides not matched to a gene: 5. In germline, CDR1 is SGHTA, CDR2 FQGNSA. In nucleotides, the CDR3 is TGTGCCAGCAGCCCGACGACAGGGGCTAACTATGGCTACACCTTC. It is translated as CASSPTTGANYGYTF.